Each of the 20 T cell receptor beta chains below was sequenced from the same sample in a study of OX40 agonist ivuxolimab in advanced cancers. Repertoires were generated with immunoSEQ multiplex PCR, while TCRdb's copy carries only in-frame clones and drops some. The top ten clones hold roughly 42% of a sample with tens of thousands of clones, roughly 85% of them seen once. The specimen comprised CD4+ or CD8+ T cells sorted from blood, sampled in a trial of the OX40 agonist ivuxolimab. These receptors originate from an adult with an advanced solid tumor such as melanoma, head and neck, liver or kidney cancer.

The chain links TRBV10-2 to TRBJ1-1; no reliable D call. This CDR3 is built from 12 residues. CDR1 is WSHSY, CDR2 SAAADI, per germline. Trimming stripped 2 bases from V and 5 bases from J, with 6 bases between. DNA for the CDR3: TGCGCCAGCAGTGAGGGGGTTACTGAAGCTTTCTTT. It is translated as CASSEGVTEAFF.

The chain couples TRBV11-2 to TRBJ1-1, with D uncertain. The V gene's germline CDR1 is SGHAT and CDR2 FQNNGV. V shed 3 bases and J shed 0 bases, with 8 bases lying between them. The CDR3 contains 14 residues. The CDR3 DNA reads TGTGCCAGCAGCTTGGGAGGGCTGAACACTGAAGCTTTCTTT. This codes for CASSLGGLNTEAFF. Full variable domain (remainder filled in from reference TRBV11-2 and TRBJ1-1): EAGVAQSPRYKIIEKRQSVAFWCNPISGHATLYWYQQILGQGPKLLIQFQNNGVVDDSQLPKDRFSAERLKGVDSTLKIQPAKLEDSAVYLCASSLGGLNTEAFFGQGTRLTVV.

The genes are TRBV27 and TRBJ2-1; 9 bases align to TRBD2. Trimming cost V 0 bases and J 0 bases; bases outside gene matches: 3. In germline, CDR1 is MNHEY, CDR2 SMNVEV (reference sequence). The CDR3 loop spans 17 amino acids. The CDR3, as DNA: TGTGCCAGCAGTTTATCTAGCGGGGGTAGCTCCTACAATGAGCAGTTCTTC. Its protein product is CASSLSSGGSSYNEQFF.

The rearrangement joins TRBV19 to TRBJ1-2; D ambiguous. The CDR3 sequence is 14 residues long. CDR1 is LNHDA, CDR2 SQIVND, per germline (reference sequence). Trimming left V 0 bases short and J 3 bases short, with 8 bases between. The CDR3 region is CASSIDELYYGYTF. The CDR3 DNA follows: TGTGCCAGTAGTATAGATGAGTTGTACTATGGCTACACCTTC.

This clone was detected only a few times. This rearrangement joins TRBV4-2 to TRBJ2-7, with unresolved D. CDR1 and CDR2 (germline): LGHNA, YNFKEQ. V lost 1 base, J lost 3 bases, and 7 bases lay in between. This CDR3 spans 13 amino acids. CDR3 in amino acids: CASSQGQNYEQYF. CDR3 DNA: TGTGCCAGCAGCCAAGGGCAGAACTACGAGCAGTACTTC.

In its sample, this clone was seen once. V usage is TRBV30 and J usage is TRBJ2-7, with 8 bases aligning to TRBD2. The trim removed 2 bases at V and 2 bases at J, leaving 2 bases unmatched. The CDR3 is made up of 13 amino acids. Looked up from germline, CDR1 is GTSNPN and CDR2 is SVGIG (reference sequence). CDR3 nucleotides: TGTGCCTGGAGTAGCGGGGGACCCTACGAGCAGTACTTC. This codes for CAWSSGGPYEQYF.

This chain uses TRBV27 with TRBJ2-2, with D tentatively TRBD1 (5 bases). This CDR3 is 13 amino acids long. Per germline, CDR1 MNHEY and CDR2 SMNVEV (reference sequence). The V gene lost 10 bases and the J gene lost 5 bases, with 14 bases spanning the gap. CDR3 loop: CATRPGYTGELFF. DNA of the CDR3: TGTGCCACCCGGCCAGGGTATACCGGGGAGCTGTTTTTT.

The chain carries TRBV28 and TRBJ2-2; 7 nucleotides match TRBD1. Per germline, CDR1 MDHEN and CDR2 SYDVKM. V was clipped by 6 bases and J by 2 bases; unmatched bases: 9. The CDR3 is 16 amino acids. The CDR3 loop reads CASRTGTADNTGELFF. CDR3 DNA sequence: TGTGCCAGCAGAACGGGGACAGCCGATAACACCGGGGAGCTGTTTTTT. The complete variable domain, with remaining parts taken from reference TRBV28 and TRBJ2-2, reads DVKVTQSSRYLVKRTGEKVFLECVQDMDHENMFWYRQDPGLGLRLIYFSYDVKMKEKGDIPEGYSVSREKKERFSLILESASTNQTSMYLCASRTGTADNTGELFFGEGSRLTVL.

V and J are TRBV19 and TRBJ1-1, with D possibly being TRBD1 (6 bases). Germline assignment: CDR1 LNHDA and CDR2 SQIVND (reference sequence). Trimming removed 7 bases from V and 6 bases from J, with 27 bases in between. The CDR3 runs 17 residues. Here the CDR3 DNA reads TGTGCCAGTAAGGGTGGGGAGACAGGCGCCGAACGGGCTGAAGCTTTCTTT. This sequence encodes CASKGGETGAERAEAFF.

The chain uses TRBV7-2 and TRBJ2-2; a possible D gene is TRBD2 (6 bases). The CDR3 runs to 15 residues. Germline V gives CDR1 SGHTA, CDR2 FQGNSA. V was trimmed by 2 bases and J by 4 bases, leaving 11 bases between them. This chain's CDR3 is CASSLRRGGTGELFF. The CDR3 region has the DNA TGTGCCAGCAGCTTAAGGAGGGGTGGCACCGGGGAGCTGTTTTTT.

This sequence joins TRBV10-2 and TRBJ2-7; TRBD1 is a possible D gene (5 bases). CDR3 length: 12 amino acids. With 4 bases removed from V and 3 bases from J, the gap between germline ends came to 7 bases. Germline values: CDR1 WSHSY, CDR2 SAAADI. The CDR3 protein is CASSGQIYEQYF. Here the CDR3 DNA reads TGCGCCAGCAGTGGACAGATCTACGAGCAGTACTTC.

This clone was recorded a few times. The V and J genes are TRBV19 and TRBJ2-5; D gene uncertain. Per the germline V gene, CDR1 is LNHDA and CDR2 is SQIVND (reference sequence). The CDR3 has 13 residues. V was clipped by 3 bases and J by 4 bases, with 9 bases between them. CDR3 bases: TGTGCCAGTAGTATCATAGGTGGAGAGACCCAGTACTTC. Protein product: CASSIIGGETQYF. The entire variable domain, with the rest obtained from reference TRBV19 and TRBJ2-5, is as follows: DGGITQSPKYLFRKEGQNVTLSCEQNLNHDAMYWYRQDPGQGLRLIYYSQIVNDFQKGDIAEGYSVSREKKESFPLTVTSAQKNPTAFYLCASSIIGGETQYFGPGTRLLVL.

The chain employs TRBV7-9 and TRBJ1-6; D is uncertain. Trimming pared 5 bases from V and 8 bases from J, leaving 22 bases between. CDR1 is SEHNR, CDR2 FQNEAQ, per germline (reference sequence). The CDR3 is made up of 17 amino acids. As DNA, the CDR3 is TGTGCCAGCAGCCAAGAGATTTCGGGAAGGAGTGATTCACCCCTCCACTTT. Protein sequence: CASSQEISGRSDSPLHF.

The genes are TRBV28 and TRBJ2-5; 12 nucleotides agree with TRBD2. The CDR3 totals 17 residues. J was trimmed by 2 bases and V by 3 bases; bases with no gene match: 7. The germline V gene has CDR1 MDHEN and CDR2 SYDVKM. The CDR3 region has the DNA TGTGCCAGCAGTTTCCTGCTAGCGGGGGGGCAGCAAGAGACCCAGTACTTC. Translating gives CASSFLLAGGQQETQYF. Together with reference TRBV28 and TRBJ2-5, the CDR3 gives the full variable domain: DVKVTQSSRYLVKRTGEKVFLECVQDMDHENMFWYRQDPGLGLRLIYFSYDVKMKEKGDIPEGYSVSREKKERFSLILESASTNQTSMYLCASSFLLAGGQQETQYFGPGTRLLVL.

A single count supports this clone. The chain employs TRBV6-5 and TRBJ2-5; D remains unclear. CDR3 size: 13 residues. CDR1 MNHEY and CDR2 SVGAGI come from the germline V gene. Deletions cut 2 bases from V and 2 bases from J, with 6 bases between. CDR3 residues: CASSYRNQETQYF. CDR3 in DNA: TGTGCCAGCAGTTACCGGAATCAAGAGACCCAGTACTTC.

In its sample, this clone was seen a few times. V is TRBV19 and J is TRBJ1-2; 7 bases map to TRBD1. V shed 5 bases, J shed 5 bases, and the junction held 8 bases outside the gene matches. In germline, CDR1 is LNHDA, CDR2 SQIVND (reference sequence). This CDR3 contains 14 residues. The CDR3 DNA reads TGTGCCAGTAGTCCTCGGGGGGACAGTTATGGCTACACCTTC. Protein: CASSPRGDSYGYTF.

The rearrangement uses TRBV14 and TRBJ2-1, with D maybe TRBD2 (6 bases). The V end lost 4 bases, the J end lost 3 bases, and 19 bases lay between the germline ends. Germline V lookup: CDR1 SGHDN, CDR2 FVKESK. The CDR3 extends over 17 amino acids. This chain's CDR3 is CASSLLSGFLNYNEQFF. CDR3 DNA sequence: TGTGCCAGCAGCCTTCTAAGCGGGTTCCTGAACTACAATGAGCAGTTCTTC.

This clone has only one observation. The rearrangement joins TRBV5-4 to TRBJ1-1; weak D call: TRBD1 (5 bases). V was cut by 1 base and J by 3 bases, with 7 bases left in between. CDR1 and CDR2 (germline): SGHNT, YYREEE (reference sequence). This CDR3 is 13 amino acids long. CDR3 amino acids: CASSLWGDTEAFF. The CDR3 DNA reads TGTGCCAGCAGCTTGTGGGGGGACACTGAAGCTTTCTTT.

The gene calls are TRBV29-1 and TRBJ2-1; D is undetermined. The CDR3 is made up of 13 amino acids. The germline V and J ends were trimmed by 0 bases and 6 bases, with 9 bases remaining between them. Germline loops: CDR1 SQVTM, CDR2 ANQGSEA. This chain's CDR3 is CSVEEFRPNEQFF. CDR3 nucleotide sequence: TGCAGCGTTGAAGAGTTTCGCCCCAATGAGCAGTTCTTC.

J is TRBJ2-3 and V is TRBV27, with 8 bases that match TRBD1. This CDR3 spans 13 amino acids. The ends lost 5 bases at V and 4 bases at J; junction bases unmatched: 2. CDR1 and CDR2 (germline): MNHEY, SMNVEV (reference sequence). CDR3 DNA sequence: TGTGCCAGCAGTCCGGACAGGGCAGATACGCAGTATTTT. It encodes CASSPDRADTQYF.